The present T cell receptor beta chain was sequenced within a study of spatial heterogeneity in lung cancer. The overall study: Sequence detection consistently recorded a greater number of beta-chain than alpha-chain sequences. General study findings and limits: Compared with follow-up, resection was when ubiquitous expanded tumor TCRs appeared in blood more.

This clonotype was observed once. Its antigen remains unknown. The junction and the germline gene differ at one end; a read error may be behind it. Germline CDR1 reads DFQATT; CDR2 reads SNEGSKA (reference sequence). The CDR3 has 15 residues. Every TCR cDNA molecule bore its own unique molecular identifier. TCRdb called the 5' RACE reads again in MiXCR, with one record for every CDR3 protein. The repertoire includes under 75,000 distinct CDR3 sequences, approximately 12% of them detected once, and roughly 7% sits in the top ten. Time point defined: sample taken at primary tumor resection. No cells were sorted before sequencing. The whole RNA sequenced was extracted from tumor, nontumor lung or frozen PBMC. The roughly 66 donors had untreated early-stage non-small cell lung cancer.

The specimen comprised PBMCs, sampled at surgery. The clonotype was recovered from a male donor with early-stage non-small cell lung cancer. This rearrangement joins TRBV20-1 to TRBJ1-3, with D unclear. The CDR3 loop reads CGALGPLSSGNTIYF. As DNA, the CDR3 is TGCGGTGCACTTGGACCTCTAAGCTCTGGAAACACCATATATTTT.